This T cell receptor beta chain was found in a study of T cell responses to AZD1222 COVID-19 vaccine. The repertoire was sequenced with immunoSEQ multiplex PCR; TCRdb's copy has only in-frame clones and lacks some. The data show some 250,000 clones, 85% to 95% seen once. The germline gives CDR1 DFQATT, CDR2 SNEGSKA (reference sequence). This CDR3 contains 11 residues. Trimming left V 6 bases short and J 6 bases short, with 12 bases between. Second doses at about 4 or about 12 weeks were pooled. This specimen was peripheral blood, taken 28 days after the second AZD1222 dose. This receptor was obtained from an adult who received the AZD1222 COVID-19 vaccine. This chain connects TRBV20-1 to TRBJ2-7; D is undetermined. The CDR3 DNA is TGCAGTGCGGGAAGGAACGGCGAGCAGTACTTC. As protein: CSAGRNGEQYF.